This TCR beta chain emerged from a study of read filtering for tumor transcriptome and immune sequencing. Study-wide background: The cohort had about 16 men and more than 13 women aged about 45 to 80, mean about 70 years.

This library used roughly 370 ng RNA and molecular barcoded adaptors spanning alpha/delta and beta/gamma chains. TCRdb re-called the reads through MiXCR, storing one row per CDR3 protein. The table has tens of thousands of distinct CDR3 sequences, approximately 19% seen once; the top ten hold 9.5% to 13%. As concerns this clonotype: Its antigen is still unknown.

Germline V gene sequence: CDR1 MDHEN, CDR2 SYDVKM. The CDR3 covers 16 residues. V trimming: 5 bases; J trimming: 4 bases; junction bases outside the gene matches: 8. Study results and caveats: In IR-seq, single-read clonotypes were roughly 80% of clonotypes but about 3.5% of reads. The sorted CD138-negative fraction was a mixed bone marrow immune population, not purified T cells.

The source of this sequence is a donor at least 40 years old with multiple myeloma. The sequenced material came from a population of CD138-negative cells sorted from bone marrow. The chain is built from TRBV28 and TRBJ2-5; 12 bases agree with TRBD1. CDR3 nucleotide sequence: TGTGCCAGCAGTACCAGGGACAGGGGGCAACTAGAGACCCAGTACTTC. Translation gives CASSTRDRGQLETQYF.